Listed below are T cell receptor beta chains from one sample, sequenced in a study of T cells in Graves' hyperthyroidism and ophthalmopathy. TCRdb called the multiplex PCR reads again in MiXCR, with one record for every CDR3 protein. Of hundreds of thousands of distinct CDR3 sequences listed, over 15% were seen once; the top ten hold around 28%. Sample: blood. The source is a woman in her late teens or twenties with Graves' ophthalmopathy. CDR3s include the opening cysteine and the closing phenylalanine or tryptophan. The D gene is left open where the match is weak. Clone size is stated in some rows and not others, as once, few, many or a class when expanded.

j_call v_call d_call clone_size cdr3_nt cdr3_aa
TRBJ1-6 TRBV29-1 TRBD1 many TGCAGCCCCCGGGGGACAGGCTCTAATTCACCCCTCCACTTT CSPRGTGSNSPLHF
TRBJ2-7 TRBV6-2/TRBV6-3 TRBD2 - TGTGCCAGCAGTCTTGGACCTAGCGGGAGATCATACGAGCAGTACTTC CASSLGPSGRSYEQYF
TRBJ2-7 TRBV2 TRBD1 many TGTGCCAGCAGTGCACCCGGACAGGCGCCCTCCTACGAGCAGTACTTC CASSAPGQAPSYEQYF
TRBJ1-5 TRBV28 - few TGTGCCAGCAGTCCAGGGACATTTTCGGATCAGCCCCAGCATTTT CASSPGTFSDQPQHF
TRBJ2-6 TRBV28 - many TGTGCCAGCAGTTTGTTGCTTGGGGCCAACGTCCTGACTTTC CASSLLLGANVLTF
TRBJ1-1 TRBV4-3 - many TGCGCCAGCAGCCAAGGGATTGGCACTGAAGCTTTCTTT CASSQGIGTEAFF
TRBJ2-3 TRBV2 TRBD2 - TGTGCCAGCAGTCCTAGCGGGGGCAGTCAAGATACGCAGTATTTT CASSPSGGSQDTQYF
TRBJ2-5 TRBV14 - many TGTGCCAGCAGCCGTGCCTTCGGAGAGACCCAGTACTTC CASSRAFGETQYF
TRBJ2-1 TRBV25-1 TRBD2 few TGTGCCAGCAGTGAATGGAGGCGGGAGGGCCTTGGAATTCAGTTCTTC CASSEWRREGLGIQFF
TRBJ1-4 TRBV12-3/TRBV12-4 - many TGTGCCAGCAGTTTAGTGGAGGGGTTGGGAAAACTGTTTTTT CASSLVEGLGKLFF
TRBJ2-1 TRBV30 TRBD2 many TGTGCCTGGACACGGGGGGTTGACAATGAGCAGTTCTTC CAWTRGVDNEQFF
TRBJ1-4 TRBV2 TRBD1 many TGTGCCAGCAGTGAATCAGGGGGCGTGGGGGAAAAACTGTTTTTT CASSESGGVGEKLFF
TRBJ2-1 TRBV11-2 - few TGTGCCAGCAGCCAACACCATTTGAGCTCCTACAATGAGCAGTTCTTC CASSQHHLSSYNEQFF
TRBJ2-7 TRBV6-1 - many TGTGCCAGCACGAACAGAGTCGAGCAGTACTTC CASTNRVEQYF
TRBJ2-7 TRBV6-1 TRBD2 - TGTGCCAGCAGTGAAGGACTAGCGCACTACGAGCAGTACTTC CASSEGLAHYEQYF
TRBJ1-1 TRBV7-9 - many TGTGCCAGCAGCTTAATCGGGGGGCTGGGGAACACTGAAGCTTTCTTT CASSLIGGLGNTEAFF
TRBJ2-7 TRBV27 - many TGTGCCAGCAGGCGGGACAAGGCCCCCTACGAGCAGTACTTC CASRRDKAPYEQYF
TRBJ2-1 TRBV4-2 - - TGTGCCAGCAGCCACTTGGGTAGGAGCGGGTCCTACAATGAGCAGTTCTTC CASSHLGRSGSYNEQFF
TRBJ1-6 TRBV30 TRBD1 many TGTGCCTGGAGATGGGGACAGGGATCGAGTTCACCCCTCCACTTT CAWRWGQGSSSPLHF
TRBJ1-1 TRBV19 - many TGTGCCAGTAGTACCCTAGTCATGAACACTGAAGCTTTCTTT CASSTLVMNTEAFF
TRBJ2-7 TRBV11-2 - many TGTGCCAGCAGCTTCGGGACACTCTACGAGCAGTACTTC CASSFGTLYEQYF
TRBJ2-7 TRBV28 TRBD2 - TGTGCCAGCAGACCGGGACTAGCGGGGGGGTACGAGCAGTACTTC CASRPGLAGGYEQYF
TRBJ2-7 TRBV20-1 TRBD2 many TGCAGTGCTAGGCGGGGACTAGCGAGAGAGTACTTC CSARRGLAREYF
TRBJ1-2 TRBV2 - - TGTGCCAGCACCGACCTCTATGGCTACACCTTC CASTDLYGYTF